This T cell receptor (beta chain) was sequenced for a study of Ad26.COV2.S vaccination and SARS-CoV-2 variants. The study, taken as a whole, reports: Researchers cautioned that TCR breadth and depth analyses may have underestimated total T cell responses.

A remark on this clone: Its antigen remains unidentified.

TCRdb's table, derived via immunoSEQ multiplex PCR, lists solely in-frame clones and lacks some. The profile shows about 350,000 clones, about 91% of them singletons. This CDR3 has 11 amino acids. Trimming removed 3 bases at V and 8 bases at J, with 4 bases between. The TCR originated in a human donor who had recovered from COVID-19. The genes are TRBV12-3 or TRBV12-4 and TRBJ1-4; D ambiguous. The sample here was peripheral blood, taken after recovery from COVID-19. CDR3 loop: CASSFQEKLFF. DNA for the CDR3: TGTGCCAGCAGTTTTCAAGAAAAACTGTTTTTT.